One and the same sample provided the 27 T cell receptor beta chains below, sequenced in a study of T-cell memory formation after mild COVID-19. TCRdb reprocessed the 5' RACE reads with MiXCR, giving one entry per CDR3 protein. This table has 100,000 or so distinct CDR3 sequences, approximately 10% appearing once. The sample comprised PBMCs or a T cell subset sorted from them (not recorded which). The receptors were gathered from a young man who had mild COVID-19 (a few samples of this study predate the infection). Cell type and time point are not known.

At least ten counts were recorded for this clonotype. The chain couples TRBV4-3 to TRBJ2-7, with a possible D match to TRBD1 (5 bases). Trimming cost V 0 bases and J 2 bases, with 14 bases left between them. The V gene's germline CDR1 is LGHNA and CDR2 YSLEER. The length of the CDR3 is 16 residues. The DNA of the CDR3 is TGCGCCAGCAGCCAAGAGGTACCAGGGCCGGCCTACGAGCAGTACTTC. It specifies CASSQEVPGPAYEQYF.

This clonotype has a handful of counts. The chain employs TRBV5-1 and TRBJ2-7; TRBD1 is a possible D gene (7 bases). The V and J ends lost 0 bases and 5 bases respectively, with 12 bases between them. Germline loops: CDR1 SGHRS, CDR2 YFSETQ. The CDR3 has 14 residues. In DNA, the CDR3 is TGCGCCAGCAGCTTGGCAGGAGGGGGCGACGAGCAGTACTTC. Translating it yields CASSLAGGGDEQYF.

This clonotype has at least ten counts. The genes are TRBV5-1 and TRBJ1-1; the D is unclear. The germline V gene encodes CDR1 SGHRS and CDR2 YFSETQ. The CDR3 consists of 13 residues. Trimming cost V 4 bases and J 0 bases, with 7 bases left between them. CDR3 sequence: CASSIRVNTEAFF. CDR3 sequence (DNA): TGCGCCAGCAGCATTAGGGTGAACACTGAAGCTTTCTTT.

The chain combines TRBV4-1 with TRBJ2-7, with D perhaps TRBD2 (6 bases). The V end was cut by 4 bases, the J end by 3 bases, with 13 bases between. CDR3 size: 14 residues. Germline CDR1 and CDR2: MGHRA and YSYEKL. CDR3 sequence: CASSPSPRGYEQYF. DNA for the CDR3: TGCGCCAGCAGCCCCAGCCCGCGGGGCTACGAGCAGTACTTC.

This clonotype was detected only a few times. The chain carries TRBV4-1 and TRBJ1-3; no reliable D call. The germline V gene has CDR1 MGHRA and CDR2 YSYEKL. Trimming removed 1 base from V and 1 base from J, with 8 bases in between. CDR3 size: 15 residues. This CDR3 reads CASSQAGRSGNTIYF. CDR3 in DNA: TGCGCCAGCAGCCAAGCCGGGAGATCTGGAAACACCATATATTTT.

The chain uses TRBV19 and TRBJ1-1, with D unresolved. Trimming pared 3 bases from V and 1 base from J, leaving 12 bases between. CDR1 LNHDA and CDR2 SQIVND come from the germline V gene (reference sequence). The CDR3 is 15 residues long. CDR3 sequence reads: CASSIFGAENTEAFF. In DNA, the CDR3 is TGTGCCAGTAGTATTTTTGGCGCAGAGAACACTGAAGCTTTCTTT.

The J gene is TRBJ2-7, the V gene TRBV4-1; D tentatively reads TRBD1 or TRBD2 (5 bases each). CDR3 size: 16 residues. V was pared by 1 base and J by 6 bases, with 19 bases between. Germline V lookup: CDR1 MGHRA, CDR2 YSYEKL. Here the CDR3 reads CASSQVPGTEGSEQYF. Here the CDR3 DNA reads TGCGCCAGCAGCCAAGTCCCCGGGACCGAGGGAAGCGAGCAGTACTTC.

This clonotype was observed a few times. The rearrangement links TRBV18 to TRBJ1-2; 7 bases align to TRBD1. CDR1 KGHSH and CDR2 LQKENI come from the germline V gene. The J segment lost 4 bases and the V segment lost 3 bases, leaving 2 bases of the junction unmatched. CDR3 length: 13 amino acids. The CDR3 DNA reads as TGTGCCAGCTCACCCGGGACAGTCTATGGCTACACCTTC. Protein sequence: CASSPGTVYGYTF.

This clonotype was seen a few times. This sequence joins TRBV24-1 and TRBJ2-1; D is possibly TRBD1 or TRBD2 (5 bases each). The CDR3 is made up of 14 amino acids. V lost 2 bases to trimming and J lost 7 bases, with 11 bases between them. Germline-derived CDR1 and CDR2 are KGHDR and SFDVKD. CDR3 in DNA: TGTGCCACCAGTGATTGGGGGAAGGGGAATGAGCAGTTCTTC. Translating gives CATSDWGKGNEQFF.

The chain employs TRBV6-5 and TRBJ2-2; D is ambiguous. The CDR3 runs 12 residues. In germline, CDR1 is MNHEY, CDR2 SVGAGI. Trimming cost V 5 bases and J 5 bases, with 6 bases left between them. CDR3 sequence (DNA): TGTGCCAGCAGTCTTCTGACCGGGGAGCTGTTTTTT. This gives the protein CASSLLTGELFF.

This chain connects TRBV12-3 or TRBV12-4 to TRBJ2-1, with D tentatively TRBD1 or TRBD2 (6 bases each). The V end lost 3 bases, the J end lost 0 bases, and 15 bases lay between the germline ends. The CDR3 contains 17 residues. The CDR3 protein is CASSFGPGASSYNEQFF. The CDR3 bases are TGTGCCAGCAGTTTTGGTCCGGGGGCCAGCTCCTACAATGAGCAGTTCTTC.

This clonotype was seen many times. J is TRBJ1-2 and V is TRBV7-2; 9 nucleotides match TRBD1. The CDR3 totals 16 residues. Germline-derived CDR1 and CDR2 are SGHTA and FQGNSA. Trimming cost V 5 bases and J 5 bases; bases outside gene matches: 12. The CDR3 bases are TGTGCCAGCAGCCCAGCCGGGACAGGGAAGAGGTATGGCTACACCTTC. This translates into CASSPAGTGKRYGYTF.

In its sample, this clonotype was seen many times. The J gene is TRBJ2-7, the V gene TRBV4-1, with D possibly being TRBD2 (5 bases). Germline CDR1 and CDR2: MGHRA and YSYEKL. The CDR3 runs to 15 residues. The V gene lost 1 base and the J gene lost 2 bases, with 12 bases spanning the gap. CDR3 sequence (DNA): TGCGCCAGCAGCCAAGCCACGGGATCCGCCTACGAGCAGTACGTC. Its protein product is CASSQATGSAYEQYV.

This clonotype was found a few times. The rearrangement uses TRBV12-3 or TRBV12-4 and TRBJ2-7; D tentatively reads TRBD1 or TRBD2 (5 bases each). V lost 3 bases and J 7 bases, leaving 7 bases between the germline ends. The CDR3 has 11 amino acids. The DNA of the CDR3 is TGTGCCAGCAGTTTGGGGGTGGAGCAGTACTTC. Amino acid sequence: CASSLGVEQYF.

The table lists this clonotype with a few counts. The CDR3 region is CASSFKSNQPQHF. Here the CDR3 DNA reads TGTGCCAGCAGTTTTAAAAGCAATCAGCCCCAGCATTTT. The genes are TRBV28 and TRBJ1-5; unclear D gene. The CDR3 consists of 13 residues. CDR1 MDHEN and CDR2 SYDVKM come from the germline V gene. Trimming took 3 bases from V and 1 from J, leaving 4 bases between them.

The chain has TRBV6-5 and TRBJ1-4; weak D call: TRBD1 (6 bases). The V end was cut by 2 bases, the J end by 5 bases, with 9 bases between. CDR3 length: 14 amino acids. Per the germline V gene, CDR1 is MNHEY and CDR2 is SVGAGI. CDR3 bases: TGTGCCAGCAGTTACAGGACAGAGAATGAAAAACTGTTTTTT. This sequence encodes CASSYRTENEKLFF.

In this sample, this clonotype turned up a few times. V is TRBV12-3 or TRBV12-4 and J is TRBJ2-7, with TRBD2 as a possible D gene (5 bases). The CDR3 extends over 12 amino acids. The ends were cut back, 4 bases at V and 5 bases at J, with 9 bases in the middle. The CDR3 sequence is CASSSFGDEQYF. The CDR3 nucleotides are TGTGCCAGCAGTTCCTTCGGGGACGAGCAGTACTTC.

This sequence joins TRBV11-3 and TRBJ1-1; 7 bases are a match to TRBD1. CDR3 length: 15 amino acids. V gave up 4 bases and J gave up 1 base; unmatched junction bases: 6. CDR1 is SGHNT and CDR2 is YENEEA in the germline V gene. The CDR3 coding sequence is TGTGCCAGCAGCTCCGGGGACAGCGAGAACACTGAAGCTTTCTTT. Its protein is CASSSGDSENTEAFF.

This clonotype was counted at least ten times. This sequence joins TRBV6-1 and TRBJ1-1; D is ambiguous. The CDR3 consists of 14 residues. V lost 10 bases and J lost 3, with 18 bases in between. Looked up from germline, CDR1 is MNHNS and CDR2 is SASEGT. The CDR3 sequence: CATDSKETHTEAFF. The CDR3 DNA sequence: TGTGCCACCGACTCCAAGGAGACCCACACTGAAGCTTTCTTT.

The V gene is TRBV4-2, the J gene TRBJ1-1; TRBD1 agrees at 8 bases. Germline V CDR1 and CDR2: LGHNA, YNFKEQ. This CDR3 region has 18 residues. Trimming at V came to 5 bases and at J to 1 base, leaving 15 bases not matched to a gene. DNA of the CDR3: TGTGCCAGCAGCGCAGAGGGACAGGCGTTTCCTAAGAACACTGAAGCTTTCTTT. Its protein is CASSAEGQAFPKNTEAFF.

The rearrangement links TRBV12-3 or TRBV12-4 to TRBJ1-2; 10 bases fit TRBD1. This CDR3 has 14 residues. The trim removed 3 bases at V and 4 bases at J, leaving 2 bases unmatched. CDR3 protein: CASSLTGGGYGYTF. CDR3 DNA: TGTGCCAGCAGTTTGACAGGGGGCGGCTATGGCTACACCTTC.

In this sample, this clonotype turned up a few times. The V and J genes are TRBV6-5 and TRBJ2-1; either TRBD1 or TRBD2 may fit D (6 bases each). Germline-derived CDR1 and CDR2 are MNHEY and SVGAGI. The CDR3 loop spans 15 amino acids. V gave up 0 bases and J gave up 8 bases, with 14 bases separating them. CDR3 sequence: CASSYSIPGADEQFF. The DNA of the CDR3 is TGTGCCAGCAGTTACTCGATTCCGGGGGCGGATGAGCAGTTCTTC.

This clonotype was observed a handful of times. The CDR3 protein is CASSQDPDPGANVLTF. In nucleotides, the CDR3 is TGCGCCAGCAGCCAAGATCCCGACCCTGGGGCCAACGTCCTGACTTTC. The chain uses TRBV4-3 and TRBJ2-6; unclear D gene. The V end was cut by 0 bases, the J end by 2 bases, with 8 bases between. This CDR3 has 16 residues. CDR1 is LGHNA, CDR2 YSLEER, per germline.

The genes are TRBV27 and TRBJ1-2, with D hard to call. The CDR3 runs 15 residues. V lost 6 bases to trimming and J lost 4 bases, with 18 bases between them. Per germline, CDR1 MNHEY and CDR2 SMNVEV (reference sequence). The CDR3 region has the DNA TGTGCCAGCAGACTCGCGGCCCTCCTGCCCTATGGCTACACCTTC. Its translation is CASRLAALLPYGYTF.

J is TRBJ2-3 and V is TRBV6-5, with a weak D call TRBD1 (5 bases). In germline, CDR1 is MNHEY, CDR2 SVGAGI. The CDR3 is 15 residues long. V lost 5 bases and J 6 bases, leaving 18 bases between the germline ends. CDR3 sequence reads: CASSLSTQGLDTQYF. The CDR3 coding sequence is TGTGCCAGCAGTCTATCGACTCAGGGTCTGGATACGCAGTATTTT.

This clonotype showed up just a few times. This chain's CDR3 is CASSDRGHYQPQHF. Here the CDR3 DNA reads TGTGCCAGCAGTGACAGGGGCCACTATCAGCCCCAGCATTTT. V is TRBV6-1 and J is TRBJ1-5; possible D gene TRBD1, 6 bases. V was shortened by 3 bases and J by 5 bases, with 11 bases between the two germline ends. This CDR3 is built from 14 residues. Germline CDR1 reads MNHNS; CDR2 reads SASEGT.

Ten or more counts support this clonotype. The V call is TRBV5-1, the J call TRBJ2-7; 11 bases map to TRBD1. The junction had 9 bases not matched to a gene; V was cut back by 5 bases and J by 2 bases. The CDR3 consists of 16 residues. Germline V gene lookup returns CDR1 SGHRS and CDR2 YFSETQ. CDR3 DNA sequence: TGCGCCAGCAGACCTTTCCGGGACAGGGGGACCTACGAGCAGTACTTC. It specifies CASRPFRDRGTYEQYF. Combining the CDR3 with reference TRBV5-1 and TRBJ2-7 gives the whole variable domain KAGVTQTPRYLIKTRGQQVTLSCSPISGHRSVSWYQQTPGQGLQFLFEYFSETQRNKGNFPGRFSGRQFSNSRSEMNVSTLELGDSALYLCASRPFRDRGTYEQYFGPGTRLTVT.